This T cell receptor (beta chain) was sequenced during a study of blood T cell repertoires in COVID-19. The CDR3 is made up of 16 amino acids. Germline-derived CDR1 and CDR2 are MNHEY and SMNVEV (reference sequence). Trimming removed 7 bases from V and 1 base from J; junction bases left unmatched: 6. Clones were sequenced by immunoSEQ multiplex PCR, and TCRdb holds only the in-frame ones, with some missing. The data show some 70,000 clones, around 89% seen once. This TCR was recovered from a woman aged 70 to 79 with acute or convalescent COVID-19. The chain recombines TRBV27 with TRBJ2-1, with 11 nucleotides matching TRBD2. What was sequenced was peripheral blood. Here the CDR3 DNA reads TGTGCCAGCAATATTCTAGCGGGAGGTTCCTACAATGAGCAGTTCTTC. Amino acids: CASNILAGGSYNEQFF.